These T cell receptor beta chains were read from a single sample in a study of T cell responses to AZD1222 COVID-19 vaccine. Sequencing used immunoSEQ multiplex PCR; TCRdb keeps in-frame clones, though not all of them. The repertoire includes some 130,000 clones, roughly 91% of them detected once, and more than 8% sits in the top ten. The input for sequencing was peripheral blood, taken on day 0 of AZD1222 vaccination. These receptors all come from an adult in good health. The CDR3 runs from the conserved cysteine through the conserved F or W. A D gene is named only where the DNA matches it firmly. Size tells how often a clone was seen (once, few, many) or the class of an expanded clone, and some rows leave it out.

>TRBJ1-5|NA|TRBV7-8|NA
CASSRTADQPQHF
TGTGCCAGCAGCCGGACAGCTGATCAGCCCCAGCATTTT
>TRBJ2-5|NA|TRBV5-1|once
CASSLLASSQETQYF
TGCGCCAGCAGCCTGCTAGCCTCTTCTCAAGAGACCCAGTACTTC
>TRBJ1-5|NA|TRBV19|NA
CASSKFGGQPQHF
TGTGCCAGTAGTAAGTTTGGGGGTCAGCCCCAGCATTTT
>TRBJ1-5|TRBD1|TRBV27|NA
CAIGTGHNQPQHF
TGTGCCATCGGGACAGGGCACAATCAGCCCCAGCATTTT
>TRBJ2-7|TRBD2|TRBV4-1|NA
CASSPVVRGVGEQYF
TGCGCCAGCAGCCCAGTTGTGCGGGGGGTCGGCGAGCAGTACTTC
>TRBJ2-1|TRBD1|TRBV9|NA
CASSAEPGTGNFNEQFF
TGTGCCAGCAGCGCAGAGCCCGGGACAGGGAATTTCAATGAGCAGTTCTTC
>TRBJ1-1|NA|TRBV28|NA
CASLGLDGFNTEAFF
TGTGCCAGCCTGGGATTGGACGGATTTAACACTGAAGCTTTCTTT
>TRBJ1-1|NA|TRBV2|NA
CATLRQTEAFF
TGTGCCACACTGCGGCAGACTGAAGCTTTCTTT
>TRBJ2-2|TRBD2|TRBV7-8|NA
CASSLESSGGTGELFF
TGTGCCAGCAGCTTAGAATCTAGCGGGGGCACCGGGGAGCTGTTTTTT
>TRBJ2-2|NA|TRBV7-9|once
CASSLVGAERSGELFF
TGTGCCAGCAGCTTGGTGGGGGCGGAACGTTCCGGGGAGCTGTTTTTT
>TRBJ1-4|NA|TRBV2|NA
CASGLGANEKLFF
TGTGCCAGCGGATTGGGGGCTAATGAAAAACTGTTTTTT
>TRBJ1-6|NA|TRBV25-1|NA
CASSEVTHSPLHF
TGTGCCAGCAGTGAAGTCACTCATTCACCCCTCCACTTT
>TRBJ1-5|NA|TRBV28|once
CASSFSPGRKANQPQHF
TGTGCCAGCAGTTTCTCCCCGGGACGTAAGGCCAATCAGCCCCAGCATTTT
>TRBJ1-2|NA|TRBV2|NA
CASSGMGNYGYTF
TGTGCCAGCAGTGGGATGGGGAACTATGGCTACACCTTC
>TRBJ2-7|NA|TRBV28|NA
CASSLSSSYEQYF
TGTGCCAGCAGTTTATCCAGTTCCTACGAGCAGTACTTC
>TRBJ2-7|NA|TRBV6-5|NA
CASSYAGYTYEQCF
TGTGCCAGCAGTTACGCGGGATACACCTACGAGCAGTGCTTC
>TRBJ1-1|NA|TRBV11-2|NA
CASSPTTYQNTEAFF
TGTGCCAGCAGCCCAACGACCTACCAGAACACTGAAGCTTTCTTT
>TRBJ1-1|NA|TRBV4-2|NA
CASSQDTMGRVGAFF
TGTGCCAGCAGCCAAGATACGATGGGCAGGGTGGGTGCTTTCTTT
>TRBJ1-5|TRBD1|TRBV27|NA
CASSPYDRANQPQHF
TGTGCCAGCAGTCCCTACGACAGGGCCAATCAGCCCCAGCATTTT
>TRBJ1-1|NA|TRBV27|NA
CASRSLTENTEAFF
TGTGCCAGCAGGTCACTGACGGAGAACACTGAAGCTTTCTTT
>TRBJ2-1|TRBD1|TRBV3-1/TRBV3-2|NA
CASSQYGGTGGGNEQFF
TGTGCCAGCAGCCAATACGGTGGAACAGGGGGCGGAAATGAGCAGTTCTTC
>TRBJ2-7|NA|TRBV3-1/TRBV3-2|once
CASSSGAGNEQYF
TGTGCCAGCAGCTCCGGGGCGGGGAACGAGCAGTACTTC
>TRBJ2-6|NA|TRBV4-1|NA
CASSRIGGFGANVLTF
TGCGCCAGCAGCCGGATCGGAGGCTTCGGGGCCAACGTCCTGACTTTC
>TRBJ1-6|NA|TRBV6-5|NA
CASSYLDPNSPLHF
TGTGCCAGCAGTTACCTAGACCCTAATTCACCCCTCCACTTT
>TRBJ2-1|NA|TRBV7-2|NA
CASSLDSAEQFF
TGTGCCAGCAGCTTAGATTCGGCTGAGCAGTTCTTC
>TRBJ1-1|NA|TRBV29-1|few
CSVESLEGRTEAFF
TGCAGCGTCGAGAGCCTGGAAGGAAGGACTGAAGCTTTCTTT
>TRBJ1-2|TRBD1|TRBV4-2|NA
CASSQDRGTNYGYTF
TGTGCCAGCAGCCAAGACAGGGGGACTAACTATGGCTACACCTTC
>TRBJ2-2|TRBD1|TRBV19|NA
CASSLDRGTRANTGELFF
TGTGCCAGTAGTCTGGACAGGGGCACCAGAGCGAACACCGGGGAGCTGTTTTTT
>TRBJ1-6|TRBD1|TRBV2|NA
CASREGQGHTGSPLHF
TGTGCCAGCAGAGAGGGACAGGGGCATACAGGCTCACCCCTCCACTTT
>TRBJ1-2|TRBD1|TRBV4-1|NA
CASSQVPGQGSYGYTF
TGCGCCAGCAGCCAAGTGCCGGGACAGGGCTCCTATGGCTACACCTTC
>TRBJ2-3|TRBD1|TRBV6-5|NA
CASQSGQSTDTQYF
TGTGCCAGCCAATCGGGACAGAGCACAGATACGCAGTATTTT
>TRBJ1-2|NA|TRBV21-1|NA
CASSRRDPLTGGFYGYTF
TGTGCCAGCAGCAGGAGGGATCCTCTGACAGGGGGATTCTATGGCTACACCTTC
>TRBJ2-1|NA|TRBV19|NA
CASSGRPYNEQFF
TGTGCCAGTAGTGGCAGGCCCTACAATGAGCAGTTCTTC
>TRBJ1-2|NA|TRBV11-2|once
CASSPPGGRESNGYTF
TGTGCCAGCAGCCCACCCGGGGGCAGGGAGAGTAATGGCTACACCTTC
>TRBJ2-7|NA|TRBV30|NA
CAWRENYEQYF
TGTGCCTGGAGGGAAAACTACGAGCAGTACTTC
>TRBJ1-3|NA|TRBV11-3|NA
CASRPSSGNTIYF
TGTGCCAGCAGGCCCAGCTCTGGAAACACCATATATTTT
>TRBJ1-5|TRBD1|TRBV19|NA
CASSMGQGAEQPQHF
TGTGCCAGTAGTATGGGACAGGGGGCGGAGCAGCCCCAGCATTTT
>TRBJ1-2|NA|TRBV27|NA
CASSLRGGYNYGYTF
TGTGCCAGCAGTTTAAGGGGGGGCTATAACTATGGCTACACCTTC
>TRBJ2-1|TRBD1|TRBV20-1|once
CSGRGRREQFF
TGCAGTGGTAGGGGGCGACGAGAGCAGTTCTTC
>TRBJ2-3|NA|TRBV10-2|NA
CASRAAGTDTQYF
TGCGCCAGCAGGGCGGCGGGCACAGATACGCAGTATTTT
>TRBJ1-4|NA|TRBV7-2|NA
CASSPHRDWGEKLFF
TGTGCCAGCAGCCCGCACAGGGATTGGGGTGAAAAACTGTTTTTT